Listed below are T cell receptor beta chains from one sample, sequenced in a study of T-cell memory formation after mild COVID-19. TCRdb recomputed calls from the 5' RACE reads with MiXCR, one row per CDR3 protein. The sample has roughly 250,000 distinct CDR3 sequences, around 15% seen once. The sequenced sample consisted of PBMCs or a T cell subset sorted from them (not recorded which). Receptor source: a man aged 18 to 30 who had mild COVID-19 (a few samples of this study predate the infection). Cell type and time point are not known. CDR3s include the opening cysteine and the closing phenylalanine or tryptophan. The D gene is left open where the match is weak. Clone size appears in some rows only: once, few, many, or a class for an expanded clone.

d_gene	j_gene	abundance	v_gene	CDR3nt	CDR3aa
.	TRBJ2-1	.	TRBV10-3	TGTGCCAGTGGCGGTGCGGGCAATGAGCAGTTCTTC	CASGGAGNEQFF
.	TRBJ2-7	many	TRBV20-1	TGCAGTGCTATTTCGCGGGGTTCCTCTGGCGAGCAGTACTTC	CSAISRGSSGEQYF
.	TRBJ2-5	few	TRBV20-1	TGCAGTGCTACCGACAGCTTCGAGACCCAGTACTTC	CSATDSFETQYF
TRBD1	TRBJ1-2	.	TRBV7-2	TGTGCCAGCAGCTTAGCCCCCCCCGGGACAGGGTTAGGCTACACCTTC	CASSLAPPGTGLGYTF
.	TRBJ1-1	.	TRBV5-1	TGCGCCAGCATGTCCGGGGGGAACACTGAAGCTTTCTTT	CASMSGGNTEAFF
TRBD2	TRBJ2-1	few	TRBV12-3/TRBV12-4	TGTGCCAGCACCCAAAGGCTAGCGGGGCAGAGGAATGAGCAGTTCTTC	CASTQRLAGQRNEQFF
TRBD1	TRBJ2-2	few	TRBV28	TGTGCCAGCAGTAATTCCGACAGGGGTTTCACCGGGGAGCTGTTTTTT	CASSNSDRGFTGELFF
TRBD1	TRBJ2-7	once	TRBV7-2	TGTGCCAGCAGCTTATATGGGGACAGCTTCTACGAGCAGTACTTC	CASSLYGDSFYEQYF
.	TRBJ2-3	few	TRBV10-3	TGTGCCATCAGTGTGAATCCAGATACGCAGTATTTT	CAISVNPDTQYF
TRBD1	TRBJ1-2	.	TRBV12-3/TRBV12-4	TGTGCCAGCAGCCCGGGACAGGGGTTGGGGTATGGCTACACCTTC	CASSPGQGLGYGYTF
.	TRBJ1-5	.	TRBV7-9	TGTGCCAGCACCAATCGGGGGGACCAGCCCCAGCATTTT	CASTNRGDQPQHF
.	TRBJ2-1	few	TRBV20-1	TGCAGTGCTACCCGTAATGAGCAGTTCTTC	CSATRNEQFF
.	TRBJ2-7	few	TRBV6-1	TGTGCCAGCAGAAGAGCCTGGGACATGGGATCCTACGAGCAGTACTTC	CASRRAWDMGSYEQYF
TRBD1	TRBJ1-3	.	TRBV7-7	TGTGCCAGCAGCTTAGGACAGGGGCCCTCTGGAAACACCATATATTTT	CASSLGQGPSGNTIYF
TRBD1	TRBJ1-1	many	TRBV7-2	TGTGCCAGCAGCTCGACAGGGAGTCCCGCTTTCTTT	CASSSTGSPAFF
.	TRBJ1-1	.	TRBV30	TGTGCCTGGATCGGACAGCCGAACACTGAAGCTTTCTTT	CAWIGQPNTEAFF
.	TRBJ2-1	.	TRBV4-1	TGCGCCAGCAGCCTATCGGGACATCCTACCTACAATGAGCAGTTCTTC	CASSLSGHPTYNEQFF
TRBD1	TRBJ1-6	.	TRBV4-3	TGCGCCAGCAGCCAATACCGGGACAGGGGTAATTCACCCCTCCACTTT	CASSQYRDRGNSPLHF
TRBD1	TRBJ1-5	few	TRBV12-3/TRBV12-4	TGTGCCAGCAGTGGGGACAGGGGATGGAATCAGCCCCAGCATTTT	CASSGDRGWNQPQHF
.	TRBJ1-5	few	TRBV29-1	TGCAGCGTTGAAGTGGGTCCGACCGCGGGCCAGCCCCAGCATTTT	CSVEVGPTAGQPQHF
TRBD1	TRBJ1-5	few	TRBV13	TGTGCCAGCAGTAAACAGGGGTATCAGCCCCAGCATTTT	CASSKQGYQPQHF
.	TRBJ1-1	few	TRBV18	TGTGCCAGCTCACCCCCCAGCAGGCGGGTGACTGAAGCTTTCTTT	CASSPPSRRVTEAFF
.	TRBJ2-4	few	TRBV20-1	TGCAGTGTTCAGCCGGGGAGGCCGGACATTCAGTACTTC	CSVQPGRPDIQYF
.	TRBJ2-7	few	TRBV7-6	TGTGCCAGCAGCTTAGTTCCAGGTCCGGTCTCCTACGAGCAGTACTTC	CASSLVPGPVSYEQYF
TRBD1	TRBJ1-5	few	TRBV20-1	TGCAGTGCTAGCTCCGGGACAGTCAATCAGCCCCAGCATTTT	CSASSGTVNQPQHF
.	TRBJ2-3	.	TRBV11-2	TGTGCCAGCACGAAGAGGTGGGGAGGCACAGATACGCAGTATTTT	CASTKRWGGTDTQYF
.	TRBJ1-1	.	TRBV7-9	TGTGCCAGCAGCTCAAAGGAAGCTTTCTTT	CASSSKEAFF
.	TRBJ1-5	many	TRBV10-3	TGTGCCATCAGTGTTGACCGACAGCCCCAGCATTTT	CAISVDRQPQHF
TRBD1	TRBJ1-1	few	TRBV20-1	TGCAGTGCTAGAGATCGGACAGGGAAGAGGGCTGAAGCTTTCTTT	CSARDRTGKRAEAFF
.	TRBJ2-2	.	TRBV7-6	TGTGCCAGCAGCTTAACAGACGGGACACCTACCGGGGAGCTGTTTTTT	CASSLTDGTPTGELFF
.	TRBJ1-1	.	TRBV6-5	TGTGCCTCCGGGGGGTGGAACACTGAAGCTTTCTTT	CASGGWNTEAFF
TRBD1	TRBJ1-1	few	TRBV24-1	TGTGCCACCAGTGATTCGAGGGACAGTTCAAACACTGAAGCTTTCTTT	CATSDSRDSSNTEAFF
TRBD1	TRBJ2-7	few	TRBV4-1	TGCGCCAGCAGCCAAGGGCGTCCGGGACAGGGGTGGCGCGAGCAGTACTTC	CASSQGRPGQGWREQYF
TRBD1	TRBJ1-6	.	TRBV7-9	TGTGCCAGCAGCTCCCAATTTTCCGGGACAGCGGTAAGGTCCCTCCACTTT	CASSSQFSGTAVRSLHF
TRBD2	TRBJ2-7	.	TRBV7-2	TGTGCCAGTAAAGGGTTAGCGGGAATATACTACGAGCAGTACTTC	CASKGLAGIYYEQYF
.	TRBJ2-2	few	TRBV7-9	TGTGCCAGCAGCTTACAAAGACCCGGGGAGCTGTTTTTT	CASSLQRPGELFF